This T cell receptor (beta chain) was identified during a study of early T cells in non-severe SARS-CoV-2 infection. Germline CDR1 reads LGHNA; CDR2 reads YNFKEQ. This CDR3 is built from 12 residues. Trimming pared 0 bases from V and 6 bases from J, leaving 5 bases between. MiXCR, applied by TCRdb to the 5' RACE reads, yields one record per CDR3 protein. The table includes 60,000 to 65,000 distinct CDR3 sequences, more than 9% detected once. The sequence was collected from an adult who was a healthcare worker with PCR-confirmed SARS-CoV-2 infection or an uninfected control (not recorded which). This chain links TRBV4-2 with TRBJ1-1; D is unclear. The sequenced material came from whole blood. The CDR3 nucleotides read TGTGCCAGCAGCCAAGACCTTCCTGAAGCTTTCTTT. This gives the protein CASSQDLPEAFF.